Below are 30 T cell receptor beta chains sequenced from a single sample in a study of beta chain features in type 1 diabetes. Since all of the isolated RNA was reverse transcribed, expressed TCRB transcripts were what got sequenced. TCRdb keeps only in-frame clones here, not all; method: immunoSEQ multiplex PCR. The sample comprises around 500,000 clones, roughly 31% of which are singletons, and 0.05% to 0.065% rests with the top ten. Sequencing was performed on naive CD4+ T cells from blood. The source of these receptors is a man aged 18 to 29 in good health.

This chain links TRBV28 with TRBJ2-3; D remains unclear. The CDR3 spans 13 residues. Germline values: CDR1 MDHEN, CDR2 SYDVKM. Trimming pared 6 bases from V and 5 bases from J, leaving 12 bases between. This chain's CDR3 is CASSHRRLDTQYF. The CDR3 DNA is TGTGCCAGCAGCCATCGGAGATTAGATACGCAGTATTTT.

The chain couples TRBV25-1 to TRBJ2-7; TRBD2 agrees at 12 bases. The V segment lost 6 bases and the J segment 5 bases; nucleotides outside the gene matches: 8. The CDR3 is 15 amino acids. CDR1 MGHDK and CDR2 SYGVNS come from the germline V gene. The chain's CDR3 is CASSSDTSGRNEQYF. CDR3 in DNA: TGTGCCAGCAGCAGTGACACTAGCGGGAGGAACGAGCAGTACTTC.

The V and J genes are TRBV19 and TRBJ2-5, with 9 bases that match TRBD2. The CDR3 is 14 amino acids. V lost 10 bases, J lost 4 bases, and 10 bases stayed unmatched. Germline V lookup: CDR1 LNHDA, CDR2 SQIVND (reference sequence). The CDR3 nucleotides read TGTGCCACCCCATGGCTAGCGGGATTAGAGACCCAGTACTTC. This encodes CATPWLAGLETQYF.

V is TRBV7-2 and J is TRBJ2-3, with D possibly called TRBD1 or TRBD2 (5 bases each). Trimming removed 5 bases from V and 1 base from J, with 10 bases in between. The CDR3 covers 14 residues. The germline V gene has CDR1 SGHTA and CDR2 FQGNSA. The CDR3 is CASSPRDGTDTQYF. CDR3 sequence (DNA): TGTGCCAGCAGCCCCCGGGACGGCACAGATACGCAGTATTTT. The complete variable domain, with remaining parts taken from reference TRBV7-2 and TRBJ2-3, reads GAGVSQSPSNKVTEKGKDVELRCDPISGHTALYWYRQSLGQGLEFLIYFQGNSAPDKSGLPSDRFSAERTGGSVSTLTIQRTQQEDSAVYLCASSPRDGTDTQYFGPGTRLTVL.

The rearrangement uses TRBV7-2 and TRBJ2-1; unclear D gene. CDR1 SGHTA and CDR2 FQGNSA come from the germline V gene. V was trimmed by 4 bases and J by 5 bases, leaving 6 bases between them. The CDR3 has 12 residues. CDR3 nucleotide sequence: TGTGCCAGCAGCTGGATACACAATGAGCAGTTCTTC. This codes for CASSWIHNEQFF.

The CDR3 sequence: CASSQAPGLAGGETQYF. Written as DNA, the CDR3 is TGTGCCAGCAGCCAGGCCCCGGGACTAGCGGGAGGGGAGACCCAGTACTTC. The rearrangement uses TRBV4-2 and TRBJ2-5; 16 bases are shared with TRBD2. Trimming took 3 bases from V and 5 from J; bases not matched to a gene: 6. Germline CDR1 LGHNA, CDR2 YNFKEQ. This CDR3 comprises 17 residues.

In this sample, this clone turned up a few times. This chain uses TRBV4-1 with TRBJ2-1, with D hard to call. CDR3 size: 14 residues. Germline values: CDR1 MGHRA, CDR2 YSYEKL. The V end lost 4 bases, the J end lost 6 bases, and 13 bases lay between the germline ends. In DNA, the CDR3 is TGCGCCAGCAGCCGAGCCCCAACAGCCAATGAGCAGTTCTTC. It specifies CASSRAPTANEQFF.

Only a few counts were recorded for this clone. The chain combines TRBV2 with TRBJ2-5; TRBD2 is a possible D gene (5 bases). V shed 6 bases and J shed 4 bases, with 12 bases lying between them. Germline lookup yields CDR1 SNHLY and CDR2 FYNNEI. The CDR3 runs to 13 residues. The CDR3 region has the DNA TGTGCCAGCAGAAGAGGGAAATTAGAGACCCAGTACTTC. Translating gives CASRRGKLETQYF. The entire variable domain, with the rest obtained from reference TRBV2 and TRBJ2-5, is as follows: EPEVTQTPSHQVTQMGQEVILRCVPISNHLYFYWYRQILGQKVEFLVSFYNNEISEKSEIFDDQFSVERPDGSNFTLKIRSTKLEDSAMYFCASRRGKLETQYFGPGTRLLVL.

This clone has just a few counts. J is TRBJ2-5 and V is TRBV29-1, with 7 bases that match TRBD2. V trimming: 4 bases; J trimming: 5 bases; junction bases outside the gene matches: 7. The germline V gene has CDR1 SQVTM and CDR2 ANQGSEA. The CDR3 totals 13 residues. The CDR3 loop is CSVGFQGGETQYF. The CDR3 DNA is TGCAGCGTTGGGTTCCAGGGAGGGGAGACCCAGTACTTC.

The chain combines TRBV15 with TRBJ2-5; 14 bases line up with TRBD2. Germline V gene sequence: CDR1 LNHNV, CDR2 YYDKDF (reference sequence). This CDR3 has 16 amino acids. The junction had 5 bases not matched to a gene; V was cut back by 3 bases and J by 5 bases. Written as DNA, the CDR3 is TGTGCCACCAGCAGGGGACTAGCGGGAGTTCGGGAGACCCAGTACTTC. Protein sequence: CATSRGLAGVRETQYF.

The chain links TRBV6-5 to TRBJ2-2, with D unresolved. V lost 10 bases and J lost 0, with 12 bases in between. From germline, CDR1 is MNHEY and CDR2 SVGAGI. The CDR3 length is 14 residues. The CDR3 loop is CATRRFANTGELFF. CDR3 nucleotides: TGTGCCACTAGGCGGTTCGCGAACACCGGGGAGCTGTTTTTT.

The table lists this clone with a few counts. This rearrangement joins TRBV9 to TRBJ2-5; 8 positions match TRBD2. Germline trimming cut 0 bases from V and 4 bases from J; bases unmatched to any gene: 8. The CDR3 covers 16 residues. Germline V gene sequence: CDR1 SGDLS, CDR2 YYNGEE. This CDR3 is CASSVASGRGGETQYF. The DNA of the CDR3 is TGTGCCAGCAGCGTAGCGAGCGGGAGAGGCGGAGAGACCCAGTACTTC.

This clone was seen more than once but under ten times. The rearrangement joins TRBV15 to TRBJ2-3; 9 bases are shared with TRBD2. CDR1 and CDR2 (germline): LNHNV, YYDKDF (reference sequence). There are 15 residues in the CDR3. Unmatched junction bases numbered 6, after V lost 6 bases and J lost 2 bases. CDR3 coding DNA: TGTGCCACCAGATTCCGCGGGAGGGTCACAGATACGCAGTATTTT. Its translation: CATRFRGRVTDTQYF.

This clone has only a few counts. The CDR3 sequence is CASSQGPGIQYF. As DNA, the CDR3 is TGCGCCAGCAGCCAAGGTCCCGGCATTCAGTACTTC. This chain joins TRBV4-1 and TRBJ2-4; D is undetermined. The CDR3 loop spans 12 amino acids. Germline assignment: CDR1 MGHRA and CDR2 YSYEKL. V lost 1 base, J lost 9 bases, and 7 bases lay in between.

The chain recombines TRBV7-3 with TRBJ2-2; 8 bases align to TRBD2. The CDR3 has 15 residues. The V gene's germline CDR1 is SGHTA and CDR2 FQGTGA. V dropped 4 bases and J dropped 1; count of bases not matched to a gene: 2. The CDR3 DNA reads TGTGCCAGCAGCTCGGGACTAGAGAACACCGGGGAGCTGTTTTTT. It specifies CASSSGLENTGELFF.

This clone was counted only a few times. This chain links TRBV5-1 with TRBJ2-1, with 7 bases that match TRBD2. The CDR3 totals 13 residues. CDR1 is SGHRS and CDR2 is YFSETQ in the germline V gene. Trimming removed 4 bases from V and 10 bases from J; junction bases left unmatched: 8. DNA of the CDR3: TGCGCCAGCAGCCCAGGGACCGGGAGGGAGCAGTTCTTC. It encodes CASSPGTGREQFF.

The gene calls are TRBV30 and TRBJ2-6; a possible D gene is TRBD1 (5 bases). Germline V lookup: CDR1 GTSNPN, CDR2 SVGIG (reference sequence). The CDR3 is made up of 16 amino acids. The V gene lost 1 base and the J gene lost 0 bases, with 10 bases spanning the gap. The CDR3, as DNA: TGTGCCTGGAGTGCCGCCAGGGCCTCTGGGGCCAACGTCCTGACTTTC. This codes for CAWSAARASGANVLTF. Combining the CDR3 with reference TRBV30 and TRBJ2-6 gives the whole variable domain SQTIHQWPATLVQPVGSPLSLECTVEGTSNPNLYWYRQAAGRGLQLLFYSVGIGQISSEVPQNLSASRPQDRQFILSSKKLLLSDSGFYLCAWSAARASGANVLTFGAGSRLTVL.

This clone has only a few counts. The chain combines TRBV28 with TRBJ2-7; no clear D gene. The CDR3 has 12 amino acids. With 5 bases removed from V and 5 bases from J, the gap between germline ends came to 10 bases. Germline assignment: CDR1 MDHEN and CDR2 SYDVKM. The CDR3 DNA follows: TGTGCCAGCAGTCCACCCTCTAACGAGCAGTACTTC. This encodes CASSPPSNEQYF.

The chain couples TRBV18 to TRBJ2-5; D is uncertain. V lost 0 bases and J lost 5, with 7 bases in between. Germline V CDR1 and CDR2: KGHSH, LQKENI. This CDR3 region has 13 residues. The CDR3 nucleotides are TGTGCCAGCTCACCACCGAGCCGGGAGACCCAGTACTTC. As protein: CASSPPSRETQYF. The variable domain in full, completed from reference TRBV18 and TRBJ2-5, reads NAGVMQNPRHLVRRRGQEARLRCSPMKGHSHVYWYRQLPEEGLKFMVYLQKENIIDESGMPKERFSAEFPKEGPSILRIQQVVRGDSAAYFCASSPPSRETQYFGPGTRLLVL.

This clone appeared a few times. The gene calls are TRBV30 and TRBJ1-2, with unresolved D. Germline V gene sequence: CDR1 GTSNPN, CDR2 SVGIG (reference sequence). The V gene lost 1 base and the J gene lost 7 bases, with 16 bases spanning the gap. The CDR3 runs 14 residues. CDR3 sequence: CAWSDSLQDSGYTF. CDR3 DNA: TGTGCCTGGAGTGATTCGCTACAAGATAGTGGCTACACCTTC. Supplemented by reference TRBV30 and TRBJ1-2, the full variable domain reads SQTIHQWPATLVQPVGSPLSLECTVEGTSNPNLYWYRQAAGRGLQLLFYSVGIGQISSEVPQNLSASRPQDRQFILSSKKLLLSDSGFYLCAWSDSLQDSGYTFGSGTRLTVV.

This clone was seen only a few times. J is TRBJ1-1 and V is TRBV7-8; 10 positions match TRBD1. This CDR3 spans 14 amino acids. Germline CDR1 SGHVS, CDR2 FQNEAQ. Losses at the gene ends were 5 bases for V and 3 bases for J; bases not matched to a gene: 3. The CDR3 DNA reads as TGTGCCAGCAGCGTGGGACAGGGGCACACTGAAGCTTTCTTT. Its translation: CASSVGQGHTEAFF.

This clone was observed a few times. The chain uses TRBV9 and TRBJ2-1, with 7 bases matching TRBD2. There are 13 residues in the CDR3. Per germline, CDR1 SGDLS and CDR2 YYNGEE. The ends lost 3 bases at V and 3 bases at J; junction bases unmatched: 0. CDR3 DNA: TGTGCCAGCAGCGAGCGGGACTACAATGAGCAGTTCTTC. Protein sequence: CASSERDYNEQFF.

This clone was counted only a few times. A junction end diverges from the germline sequence, so it may reflect a read error. V is TRBV7-7 and J is TRBJ2-3; the D gene is possibly TRBD1 (5 bases). Germline assignment: CDR1 SSHAT and CDR2 FNYEAQ (reference sequence). This CDR3 has 12 amino acids. The CDR3 loop is CASSLPGDTQYF. The CDR3 DNA sequence: TGTGCTAGCAGCCTCCCAGGGGATACGCAGTATTTT.

This chain links TRBV19 with TRBJ2-7, with TRBD2 matching over 11 bases. Germline CDR1 and CDR2: LNHDA and SQIVND (reference sequence). V gave up 5 bases and J gave up 4 bases; unmatched junction bases: 4. This CDR3 is built from 14 residues. The CDR3 sequence is CASSALAGAYEQYF. The DNA for the CDR3 is TGTGCCAGTAGTGCACTAGCGGGAGCGTACGAGCAGTACTTC.

This clone was counted only a few times. This rearrangement joins TRBV11-1 to TRBJ2-1; D remains ambiguous. V was clipped by 5 bases and J by 6 bases, with 23 bases between them. The germline V gene has CDR1 SGHAT and CDR2 FQDESV (reference sequence). The CDR3 totals 17 residues. The CDR3 is CASSGWNWAARGNEQFF. DNA of the CDR3: TGTGCCAGCAGCGGATGGAACTGGGCAGCGCGAGGCAATGAGCAGTTCTTC.

In its sample, this clone was seen once. The V call is TRBV28, the J call TRBJ1-2; D possibly corresponds to TRBD1 (5 bases). Trimming took 6 bases from V and 8 from J, leaving 16 bases between them. CDR1 and CDR2 from the germline V gene are MDHEN and SYDVKM. The CDR3 is 13 amino acids. CDR3 DNA sequence: TGTGCCAGCAGCCCATGGGACCTGAGGGGCTACACCTTC. Translating gives CASSPWDLRGYTF.

The gene calls are TRBV7-9 and TRBJ2-6, with D tentatively TRBD1 (7 bases). The CDR3 sequence is 16 residues long. Trimming stripped 5 bases from V and 1 base from J, with 12 bases between. CDR1 is SEHNR, CDR2 FQNEAQ, per germline (reference sequence). The CDR3 DNA is TGTGCCAGCAGCCAGACAGGGAGGTCTGGGGCCAACGTCCTGACTTTC. Encoded protein: CASSQTGRSGANVLTF.

The gene calls are TRBV5-1 and TRBJ2-2; tentative D call: TRBD1 (6 bases). Trimming took off 0 bases at V and 7 bases at J, with 16 bases between the two ends. Germline values: CDR1 SGHRS, CDR2 YFSETQ. The CDR3 runs 16 residues. The CDR3 bases are TGCGCCAGCAGCTTGGCCCCACAGGGAAGCGGCGGGGAGCTGTTTTTT. Amino acids: CASSLAPQGSGGELFF.

This clone was observed a few times. The chain uses TRBV9 and TRBJ1-2; the match to TRBD1 covers 8 bases. This CDR3 has 14 residues. V was clipped by 0 bases and J by 7 bases; unmatched bases: 5. Germline CDR1 is SGDLS and CDR2 is YYNGEE. DNA for the CDR3: TGTGCCAGCAGCGTAGCGGCAGGGGGCCTTGGCTACACCTTC. Translating it yields CASSVAAGGLGYTF.

The chain joins TRBV9 to TRBJ2-7; weak D call: TRBD2 (5 bases). Germline CDR1 and CDR2: SGDLS and YYNGEE. Trimming removed 4 bases at V and 5 bases at J, with 13 bases between. This CDR3 is 13 amino acids long. CDR3: CASSPGFGNEQYF. The DNA of the CDR3 is TGTGCCAGCAGCCCGGGGTTTGGGAACGAGCAGTACTTC. Based on the CDR3 plus reference TRBV9 and TRBJ2-7, the full variable domain is DSGVTQTPKHLITATGQRVTLRCSPRSGDLSVYWYQQSLDQGLQFLIQYYNGEERAKGNILERFSAQQFPDLHSELNLSSLELGDSALYFCASSPGFGNEQYFGPGTRLTVT.